A selection of T cell receptor beta chains follows, all from one sample in a study of blood T cell repertoires in COVID-19. The method was immunoSEQ multiplex PCR; TCRdb's version includes in-frame clones alone and lacks a portion of them. The data contain roughly 200,000 clones, around 80% of them seen just once; the ten biggest clones take up 13%. Sequenced input: peripheral blood. These receptors came from a human donor in a cohort sampled during active COVID-19. CDR3s include the opening cysteine and the closing phenylalanine or tryptophan.

cdr3_length: 13
v_call: TRBV3-1/TRBV3-2
cdr3_aa: CASSQVLGNTIYF

cdr3_length: 15
v_call: TRBV19
cdr3_aa: CASRPGGSGSSEQFF

cdr3_length: 15
v_call: TRBV19
cdr3_aa: CASSPPGTYLAEAFF

cdr3_length: 16
v_call: TRBV21-1
cdr3_aa: CASSKVSVTTNEKLFF

cdr3_length: 13
v_call: TRBV6-5
cdr3_aa: CASSYSSTSPLHF

cdr3_length: 14
v_call: TRBV19
cdr3_aa: CASSSGTSFPEQYF

cdr3_length: 13
v_call: TRBV6-6
cdr3_aa: CASSPPTGLEQYF

cdr3_length: 15
v_call: TRBV7-2
cdr3_aa: CASSLVGGVFETQYF

cdr3_length: 18
v_call: TRBV4-1
cdr3_aa: CASSWRFDGQSSYNEQFF

cdr3_length: 15
v_call: TRBV7-2
cdr3_aa: CASSLGTSGVNEQFF

cdr3_length: 15
v_call: TRBV19
cdr3_aa: CASRIQGGPYNEQFF

cdr3_length: 15
v_call: TRBV7-9
cdr3_aa: CASRATSGRSDTQYF

cdr3_length: 13
v_call: TRBV18
cdr3_aa: CASSSNSGYGYTF

cdr3_length: 16
v_call: TRBV28
cdr3_aa: CASSPRTDLRTGELFF

cdr3_length: 13
v_call: TRBV7-9
cdr3_aa: CASRSGQPNEQFF

cdr3_length: 11
v_call: TRBV7-2
cdr3_aa: CASSRLGEQFF

cdr3_length: 15
v_call: TRBV28
cdr3_aa: CASSEIRTGNNEQFF

cdr3_length: 16
v_call: TRBV4-1
cdr3_aa: CASSLLGVPSTDTQYF

cdr3_length: 14
v_call: TRBV7-2
cdr3_aa: CASSLGTGNYGYTF

cdr3_length: 15
v_call: TRBV28
cdr3_aa: CASRPSGTVSYEQYF